This T cell receptor beta chain was identified during a study of blood T cells in healthy people across ages. PCR was performed a second time for about 6 to 12 cycles using a sample-barcoded 5' primer and a J-beta primer mix. TCRdb reprocessed the 5' RACE reads via MiXCR and lists one record per CDR3 protein. Of over 600,000 distinct CDR3 sequences in the sample, roughly 21% were seen once. The V end was cut by 1 base, the J end by 5 bases, with 14 bases between. The V gene's germline CDR1 is SEHNR and CDR2 FQNEAQ (reference sequence). The CDR3 loop spans 15 amino acids. This clonotype has only a few counts.

Sequences were obtained from blood. The gene calls are TRBV7-9 and TRBJ2-5; D is unresolved. This TCR was sampled from a man between 65 and 85 years old in good health. The DNA of the CDR3 is TGTGCCAGCAGCTTAGTAGGCTCGCCTTTGGAGACCCAGTACTTC. Translated: CASSLVGSPLETQYF.